In this sample, the clone carrying this TCR beta chain turned up a few times. Antigen unknown. A read error may produce the germline difference seen at one junction end. The data were taken from a study of beta chain features in type 1 diabetes. Study-level findings and limits: VDJ junctions from type 1 diabetes patients carried fewer insertions and larger deletions. Shorter TCRB CDR3s, moderately but significantly so, were found in Type 1 diabetes patients in all four CD4+ subsets. Compared to healthy donors, patients appeared to have naive, central memory and Treg TCRB repertoires that were more alike.

Expressed TCRB transcripts were sequenced, since all the RNA that had been isolated was reverse transcribed. The average output of naive, central memory and regulatory T cell samples was 3.6 million or so reads. Method: immunoSEQ multiplex PCR; TCRdb's copy keeps in-frame clones and lacks some. The data show under 300,000 clones, with over 20% seen just once and 0.025% to 0.035% held by the top ten. Per the germline V gene, CDR1 is MGHRA and CDR2 is YSYEKL. The CDR3 spans 15 residues. Sorting with CD45RO/CCR7/CD25/CD127/CD95/CD27 yielded naive, central memory, regulatory and stem-like memory CD4+ cells.

This sequence was found in a woman aged 40 to 50 with type 1 diabetes. The chain uses TRBV4-1 and TRBJ1-5; D call uncertain. The sequencing input was naive CD4+ T cells from blood. CDR3 in DNA: TGCGCCAGCAGTCAAGCGGAGTCAAGCAATCAGCCCCAGCATTTT. As protein: CASSQAESSNQPQHF.